Included here is one TCR beta chain sequence, with context. Its antigen is as yet unknown. V shed 10 bases and J 0 bases; nucleotides not matched to a gene: 21. The CDR3 contains 19 residues. CDR1 SNHLY and CDR2 FYNNEI come from the germline V gene. The libraries were made with immunoSEQ v3.0 at survey level. Clones were read by immunoSEQ multiplex PCR, and TCRdb kept only the in-frame ones, dropping some. The data contain 25,000 to 35,000 clones, 70% to 90% of them singletons. The record originates from a study of long-term antiretroviral therapy in people with HIV. Study findings and constraints: The study found narrower CDR3 length ranges in HIV repertoires than in controls.

This TCR came from a middle-aged man with HIV. V usage is TRBV2 and J usage is TRBJ1-3; 7 positions match TRBD1. The sequences come from unsorted PBMCs, collected roughly 5 years before starting antiretroviral therapy. CDR3 nucleotide sequence: TGTGCCATTTGGGTTCGGCAGGGGGACAGTCCCCGCTCTGGAAACACCATATATTTT. Translated, it gives CAIWVRQGDSPRSGNTIYF.